Following are 27 T cell receptor beta chains from one sample sequenced in a study of T cells in Graves' hyperthyroidism and ophthalmopathy. There were TCR beta CDR3 regions amplified from RNA transcripts. The TCR CDR3 was amplified in a first-round RT-PCR using the HTBI primer set. TCRdb recomputed calls from the multiplex PCR reads with MiXCR, one row per CDR3 protein. The sample yields around 690,000 distinct CDR3 sequences, 15% to 20% seen once. Sequenced input: blood. The source is a man aged 45 to 65 with Graves' hyperthyroidism.

This sequence joins TRBV9 and TRBJ2-2; a weak D match, TRBD2 (5 bases). The CDR3 length is 15 residues. CDR1 and CDR2 (germline): SGDLS, YYNGEE. Trimming cost V 2 bases and J 0 bases, with 8 bases left between them. The CDR3 sequence is CASSVTISNTGELFF. For the CDR3, the DNA is TGTGCCAGCAGCGTGACTATCTCGAACACCGGGGAGCTGTTTTTT. Complete variable domain (other parts from reference TRBV9 and TRBJ2-2): DSGVTQTPKHLITATGQRVTLRCSPRSGDLSVYWYQQSLDQGLQFLIQYYNGEERAKGNILERFSAQQFPDLHSELNLSSLELGDSALYFCASSVTISNTGELFFGEGSRLTVL.

The CDR3: CASSPSASGSADTQYF. The CDR3 DNA follows: TGCGCCAGCAGCCCCTCGGCTAGCGGGAGCGCAGATACGCAGTATTTT. The V gene is TRBV4-3, the J gene TRBJ2-3; 10 nucleotides match TRBD2. Trimming at V came to 4 bases and at J to 4 bases, leaving 8 bases not matched to a gene. The CDR3 has 16 residues. Germline V gene data show CDR1 as LGHNA and CDR2 as YSLEER.

This clonotype was detected many times. The J gene is TRBJ2-1, the V gene TRBV30, with 9 bases that match TRBD2. Trimming removed 3 bases from V and 8 bases from J; junction bases left unmatched: 8. The CDR3 contains 14 residues. CDR1 is GTSNPN and CDR2 is SVGIG in the germline V gene (reference sequence). CDR3 in DNA: TGTGCCTGGAGAGATCGCGGGGGGGGGGATGAGCAGTTCTTC. It translates to CAWRDRGGGDEQFF.

This clonotype has only a few counts. With a much larger clone just one base away, this may be a read error. V usage is TRBV12-3 or TRBV12-4 and J usage is TRBJ2-1, with TRBD2 as a possible D gene (5 bases). Trimming shortened V by 2 bases and J by 9 bases, and 14 bases separated the two germline ends. The CDR3 runs to 14 residues. CDR3 sequence: CASSLSGSRSEQFF. Here the CDR3 DNA reads TGTGCCAGCAGTTTAAGCGGAAGCCGCAGTGAGCAGTTCTTC.

Concerning this clonotype: The junction and the germline gene differ at one end; a read error may be behind it. V is TRBV6-1 and J is TRBJ1-6, with a tentative D call TRBD1 (5 bases). This CDR3 comprises 15 residues. Germline CDR1 is MNHNS and CDR2 is SASEGT. The CDR3 DNA is TGTGCCAGCAGAGAAGGAGACAGACCTTACTCACCCCTCCACTTT. Its protein product is CASREGDRPYSPLHF.

This clonotype came up many times. This sequence joins TRBV25-1 and TRBJ1-4; possible D gene TRBD1, 5 bases. V was trimmed by 5 bases and J by 5 bases, leaving 12 bases between them. CDR1 is MGHDK and CDR2 is SYGVNS in the germline V gene. This CDR3 spans 14 amino acids. This CDR3 is CASSREGLNEKLFF. DNA of the CDR3: TGTGCCAGCAGTCGGGAGGGGTTAAATGAAAAACTGTTTTTT.

This clonotype was seen at least ten times. The chain has TRBV28 and TRBJ2-3, with TRBD2 matching 10 bases. V dropped 5 bases and J dropped 6; count of bases not matched to a gene: 8. The germline V gene has CDR1 MDHEN and CDR2 SYDVKM. There are 15 residues in the CDR3. The CDR3 region has the DNA TGTGCCAGCAGTGGAACTAGCGGGATGTTCGATACGCAGTATTTT. Translating it yields CASSGTSGMFDTQYF.

This clonotype was seen a handful of times. The genes are TRBV20-1 and TRBJ1-4, with a tentative D call TRBD1 (5 bases). This CDR3 comprises 17 residues. V dropped 6 bases and J dropped 8 bases, with 28 bases sitting between them. The germline gives CDR1 DFQATT, CDR2 SNEGSKA (reference sequence). CDR3 region: CSARGGGGDSSREKLFF. CDR3 sequence (DNA): TGCAGTGCCCGGGGCGGGGGGGGTGACAGTTCGAGGGAAAAACTGTTTTTT.

The chain uses TRBV7-9 and TRBJ2-1; no definite D call. CDR3 length equals 12 residues. Germline V gives CDR1 SEHNR, CDR2 FQNEAQ (reference sequence). V was shortened by 1 base and J by 10 bases, with 8 bases between the two germline ends. The CDR3 nucleotides read TGTGCCAGCAGCTTAGTTCCAAAAGAGCAGTTCTTC. This codes for CASSLVPKEQFF.

This clonotype was seen at least ten times. CDR3 nucleotide sequence: TGTGCCGCCTCCAAGGGACTTGACACAGATACGCAGTATTTT. This translates into CAASKGLDTDTQYF. The rearrangement uses TRBV10-3 and TRBJ2-3; possible D gene TRBD2, 6 bases. This CDR3 has 14 residues. Germline lookup yields CDR1 ENHRY and CDR2 SYGVKD. Trimming took off 11 bases at V and 2 bases at J, with 17 bases between the two ends.

This clonotype was seen at least ten times. J is TRBJ2-1 and V is TRBV12-3 or TRBV12-4, with TRBD2 matching 9 bases. This CDR3 is 20 amino acids long. V lost 4 bases to trimming and J lost 3 bases; unmatched junction nucleotides: 19. As DNA, the CDR3 is TGTGCCAGCAGTTCCCCCCTCGGCCTAGCGGGACCTTACCGCTACAATGAGCAGTTCTTC. Encoded protein: CASSSPLGLAGPYRYNEQFF.

This clonotype was counted ten times or more. The J gene is TRBJ2-5, the V gene TRBV2, with 12 bases fitting TRBD2. V was pared by 0 bases and J by 4 bases, with 3 bases of the junction left unmatched. CDR1 is SNHLY and CDR2 is FYNNEI in the germline V gene. The CDR3 consists of 16 residues. The CDR3 region has the DNA TGTGCCAGCAGTGAAGCCAGACTAGCGGGAGCAGAGACCCAGTACTTC. The encoded protein is CASSEARLAGAETQYF.

This chain joins TRBV16 and TRBJ1-1; TRBD1 is a possible D gene (5 bases). In germline, CDR1 is KGHSY, CDR2 FQNENV. V shed 1 base and J shed 1 base, with 10 bases lying between them. The CDR3 totals 15 residues. In DNA form, the CDR3 reads TGTGCCAGCAGCCAATTTCAGGGTAGGAACACTGAAGCTTTCTTT. This gives the protein CASSQFQGRNTEAFF.

This clonotype was seen only a few times. V is TRBV27 and J is TRBJ2-1; 10 bases agree with TRBD1. V was clipped by 5 bases and J by 2 bases; unmatched bases: 6. CDR1 and CDR2 from the germline V gene are MNHEY and SMNVEV (reference sequence). The CDR3 runs 16 residues. CDR3: CASSVAGTGAYNEQFF. CDR3 nucleotide sequence: TGTGCCAGCAGTGTTGCCGGGACAGGGGCCTACAATGAGCAGTTCTTC.

V is TRBV3-1 and J is TRBJ1-2; D gene uncertain. V was clipped by 3 bases and J by 1 base, with 12 bases between them. The CDR3 consists of 15 residues. From germline, CDR1 is LGHDT and CDR2 YNNKEL (reference sequence). The CDR3 DNA is TGTGCCAGCAGCCATACCGACACGATTAACTATGGCTACACCTTC. Translation: CASSHTDTINYGYTF.

This clonotype appeared once. The J gene is TRBJ1-5, the V gene TRBV6-2 or TRBV6-3; D may be TRBD1 (6 bases). The ends were cut back, 6 bases at V and 6 bases at J, with 27 bases in the middle. Germline V gives CDR1 MNHEY, CDR2 SVGEGT. This CDR3 comprises 18 residues. In nucleotides, the CDR3 is TGTGCCAGCAGATCATGGATCCGGGACACCCTTCCTGGTCAGCCCCAGCATTTT. This encodes CASRSWIRDTLPGQPQHF.

This clonotype was seen a handful of times. This chain joins TRBV20-1 and TRBJ2-1; 8 nucleotides align to TRBD2. Germline values: CDR1 DFQATT, CDR2 SNEGSKA (reference sequence). The CDR3 consists of 12 residues. V shed 8 bases and J 6 bases; nucleotides not matched to a gene: 6. The CDR3 sequence is CSFSGGPNEQFF. The CDR3 DNA follows: TGCAGTTTCAGCGGGGGCCCCAATGAGCAGTTCTTC.

Many counts were recorded for this clonotype. The J gene is TRBJ1-2, the V gene TRBV30, with D perhaps TRBD1 (5 bases). The CDR3 loop spans 13 amino acids. Germline-derived CDR1 and CDR2 are GTSNPN and SVGIG (reference sequence). Trimming took off 2 bases at V and 2 bases at J, with 9 bases between the two ends. The CDR3 DNA is TGTGCCTGGAGTAAGGGGATAAACTATGGCTACACCTTC. Translation: CAWSKGINYGYTF.

This clonotype was counted many times. The chain recombines TRBV28 with TRBJ2-7, with TRBD1 matching 10 bases. The junction had 10 bases not matched to a gene; V was cut back by 5 bases and J by 3 bases. The CDR3 covers 16 residues. The V gene's germline CDR1 is MDHEN and CDR2 SYDVKM. The CDR3 DNA is TGTGCCAGCAGTGCGCCGAGCCGGACAGGGGGCTACGAGCAGTACTTC. Translated: CASSAPSRTGGYEQYF.

This chain joins TRBV28 and TRBJ1-2; unclear D gene. CDR3 length equals 15 residues. Germline CDR1 is MDHEN and CDR2 is SYDVKM. V was clipped by 2 bases and J by 2 bases, with 12 bases between them. As DNA, the CDR3 is TGTGCCAGCAGTTTACAGGCCGGTGTCAACTATGGCTACACCTTC. Translating it yields CASSLQAGVNYGYTF.

This clonotype has at least ten counts. V gene TRBV5-1 combines with J gene TRBJ1-5; tentatively, D is TRBD1 (5 bases). V was cut by 2 bases and J by 2 bases, with 8 bases left in between. CDR1 and CDR2 from the germline V gene are SGHRS and YFSETQ. This CDR3 comprises 14 residues. CDR3 DNA sequence: TGCGCCAGCAGCTTCGGGACCGGCAATCAGCCCCAGCATTTT. Protein product: CASSFGTGNQPQHF. The full variable domain, in which reference TRBV5-1 and TRBJ1-5 provide the parts outside the CDR3, is KAGVTQTPRYLIKTRGQQVTLSCSPISGHRSVSWYQQTPGQGLQFLFEYFSETQRNKGNFPGRFSGRQFSNSRSEMNVSTLELGDSALYLCASSFGTGNQPQHFGDGTRLSIL.

Many counts were recorded for this clonotype. The V and J genes are TRBV11-1 and TRBJ2-1, with D tentatively TRBD2 (5 bases). Trimming left V 1 base short and J 6 bases short, with 7 bases between. CDR3 length: 13 amino acids. Per germline, CDR1 SGHAT and CDR2 FQDESV (reference sequence). CDR3: CASSLDEGNEQFF. Written as DNA, the CDR3 is TGTGCCAGCAGCTTAGATGAGGGCAATGAGCAGTTCTTC.

This chain links TRBV12-3 or TRBV12-4 with TRBJ2-1; D gene unclear. Between the trimmed V and J ends, which lost 8 bases and 3 bases, there was a span of 14 bases. The CDR3 extends over 14 amino acids. The CDR3 here is CASLLSVSYNEQFF. In DNA form, the CDR3 reads TGTGCCAGCCTTTTGAGCGTCAGCTACAATGAGCAGTTCTTC.

This clonotype showed up many times. The V gene is TRBV9, the J gene TRBJ2-7; 8 bases are shared with TRBD1. V lost 2 bases to trimming and J lost 3 bases; unmatched junction nucleotides: 4. The CDR3 has 14 amino acids. CDR1 SGDLS and CDR2 YYNGEE come from the germline V gene. DNA for the CDR3: TGTGCCAGCAGCGTTTCCGGGACAGGCTACGAGCAGTACTTC. Translating gives CASSVSGTGYEQYF.

As concerns this clonotype: Compared with germline, one end of the junction differs, possibly owing to a read error. The chain joins TRBV5-1 to TRBJ1-2; maybe TRBD1 (5 bases). Germline CDR1 SGHRS, CDR2 YFSETQ. This CDR3 has 16 amino acids. CDR3 nucleotides: TGTGCCAGCAGCTTGCTCCGGGACGCTAGAAACTATGGCTACACCTTC. It is translated as CASSLLRDARNYGYTF.

This clonotype was found many times. CDR3 DNA: TGCAGCGTTGACGCGGGCCACGGGAAAGAGACCCAGTACTTC. Its translation is CSVDAGHGKETQYF. This chain links TRBV29-1 with TRBJ2-5, with a tentative D call TRBD2 (5 bases). The germline V and J ends were trimmed by 3 bases and 3 bases, with 14 bases remaining between them. The CDR3 covers 14 residues. In germline, CDR1 is SQVTM, CDR2 ANQGSEA.

This clonotype was seen only a few times. The rearrangement links TRBV9 to TRBJ2-5; possible D gene TRBD2, 6 bases. Germline V gives CDR1 SGDLS, CDR2 YYNGEE. With 4 bases removed from V and 2 bases from J, the gap between germline ends came to 15 bases. The CDR3 sequence is 15 residues long. The CDR3 region is CASSPRGRGQETQYF. Written as DNA, the CDR3 is TGTGCCAGCAGCCCCCGGGGACGGGGGCAAGAGACCCAGTACTTC.